These 25 T cell receptor beta chains originate from one sample sequenced in a study of blood T cell repertoires in COVID-19 (dated by TCRdb to the early 2020s). Libraries came from the immunoSEQ multiplex PCR assay. TCRdb provides this immuneACCESS table in a form limited to in-frame rearrangements. Some clones are lacking; in checked studies, under half of them reflect an unresolved V gene, and why the rest are absent is not known. The sample table holds tens of thousands of clones, of which 65% to 80% were seen once. The ten largest account for over 15% of the sample. Sequences were obtained from peripheral blood. These receptors all come from a man aged 55 to 69 with acute or convalescent COVID-19.

CDR3 protein: CSVVIGGTGGFYEQYF. The CDR3 coding sequence is TGCAGCGTTGTAATCGGGGGGACAGGAGGTTTCTACGAGCAGTACTTC. V gene TRBV29-1 combines with J gene TRBJ2-7, with a tentative D call TRBD1 (8 bases). The CDR3 contains 16 residues. V was clipped by 4 bases and J by 3 bases, with 22 bases between them. Germline V gives CDR1 SQVTM, CDR2 ANQGSEA.

This clone was observed a handful of times. The V gene is TRBV2, the J gene TRBJ2-1, with 9 bases lining up with TRBD2. Germline V gene sequence: CDR1 SNHLY, CDR2 FYNNEI. V was clipped by 6 bases and J by 3 bases; unmatched bases: 6. The CDR3 extends over 15 amino acids. The CDR3 coding sequence is TGTGCCAGCAGGGTTAGCGGGGGCGGCTACAATGAGCAGTTCTTC. Translated: CASRVSGGGYNEQFF.

The chain recombines TRBV20-1 with TRBJ2-7; unclear D gene. V lost 3 bases and J 6 bases, leaving 9 bases between the germline ends. The CDR3 has 11 amino acids. Germline values: CDR1 DFQATT, CDR2 SNEGSKA (reference sequence). The CDR3 loop is CSASPSVEQYF. CDR3 coding DNA: TGCAGTGCTAGTCCCTCTGTCGAGCAGTACTTC.

The chain carries TRBV6-5 and TRBJ1-5; 10 positions agree with TRBD1. Germline assignment: CDR1 MNHEY and CDR2 SVGAGI. CDR3 length equals 15 residues. The junction had 8 bases not matched to a gene; V was cut back by 6 bases and J by 6 bases. The CDR3 DNA is TGTGCCAGCAGACAGGGACAGGGGCTAGGTCAGCCCCAGCATTTT. It encodes CASRQGQGLGQPQHF.

V is TRBV27 and J is TRBJ1-1; TRBD1 agrees at 7 bases. V dropped 6 bases and J dropped 11; count of bases not matched to a gene: 9. CDR3 size: 12 residues. Per the germline V gene, CDR1 is MNHEY and CDR2 is SMNVEV (reference sequence). For the CDR3, the DNA is TGTGCCAGCAGCCTCCCCGAGGGGGCGGCTTTCTTT. The encoded protein is CASSLPEGAAFF.

This rearrangement joins TRBV25-1 to TRBJ2-1, with 12 positions matching TRBD2. This CDR3 region has 18 residues. CDR1 is MGHDK and CDR2 is SYGVNS in the germline V gene. V shed 2 bases and J 1 base; nucleotides not matched to a gene: 6. The CDR3 sequence is CASSEMLAGGPSYNEQFF. CDR3 nucleotides: TGTGCCAGCAGTGAAATGCTAGCGGGAGGGCCGTCCTACAATGAGCAGTTCTTC.

This clone was detected a few times. V gene TRBV19 combines with J gene TRBJ2-2, with D perhaps matching TRBD1 (6 bases). This CDR3 has 15 amino acids. V lost 2 bases and J 1 base, leaving 8 bases between the germline ends. Germline-derived CDR1 and CDR2 are LNHDA and SQIVND (reference sequence). The CDR3 loop reads CASSILDRNTGELFF. CDR3 DNA sequence: TGTGCCAGTAGTATACTGGACAGGAACACCGGGGAGCTGTTTTTT.

The rearrangement joins TRBV19 to TRBJ2-7, with D possibly matching TRBD1 (6 bases). Germline loops: CDR1 LNHDA, CDR2 SQIVND (reference sequence). The length of the CDR3 is 18 residues. V was shortened by 5 bases and J by 0 bases, with 23 bases between the two germline ends. CDR3 DNA: TGTGCCAGTAGTCCCGTTGGGACGGGCAGGGGTAACTCCTACGAGCAGTACTTC. Amino acid sequence: CASSPVGTGRGNSYEQYF.

This clone was found once. This chain connects TRBV5-1 to TRBJ1-3; D uncertain. Trimming stripped 2 bases from V and 4 bases from J, with 7 bases between. Germline loops: CDR1 SGHRS, CDR2 YFSETQ. The CDR3 covers 13 residues. Here the CDR3 DNA reads TGCGCCAGCAGCTTAGCGTTGGGAAACACCATATATTTT. Protein sequence: CASSLALGNTIYF.

This chain links TRBV15 with TRBJ2-7; TRBD2 matches 9 bases. J lost 6 bases, V lost 0 bases, and 6 bases had no gene match. CDR1 is LNHNV and CDR2 is YYDKDF in the germline V gene (reference sequence). The CDR3 has 15 amino acids. The CDR3 spells CATSRDRGGAFEQYF. The DNA of the CDR3 is TGTGCCACCAGCAGAGATCGCGGGGGGGCGTTCGAGCAGTACTTC. The full variable domain, in which reference TRBV15 and TRBJ2-7 provide the parts outside the CDR3, is DAMVIQNPRYQVTQFGKPVTLSCSQTLNHNVMYWYQQKSSQAPKLLFHYYDKDFNNEADTPDNFQSRRPNTSFCFLDIRSPGLGDTAMYLCATSRDRGGAFEQYFGPGTRLTVT.

This clone was recorded once. The V and J genes are TRBV11-2 and TRBJ1-6, with 8 bases fitting TRBD1. V shed 5 bases and J 10 bases; nucleotides not matched to a gene: 7. This CDR3 spans 14 amino acids. CDR1 is SGHAT and CDR2 is FQNNGV in the germline V gene. CDR3 in DNA: TGTGCCAGCAGCCCAAGGACAGGGCACTCACCCCTCCACTTT. Residues: CASSPRTGHSPLHF.

This clone appeared a single time. The rearrangement links TRBV5-4 to TRBJ1-2; 11 bases fit TRBD1. Germline loops: CDR1 SGHNT, CDR2 YYREEE (reference sequence). The ends lost 4 bases at V and 4 bases at J; junction bases unmatched: 3. CDR3 size: 14 residues. The CDR3 nucleotides read TGTGCCAGCAGCATGGACAGGGGGCTCTATGGCTACACCTTC. Translation gives CASSMDRGLYGYTF. The entire variable domain, with the rest obtained from reference TRBV5-4 and TRBJ1-2, is as follows: ETGVTQSPTHLIKTRGQQVTLRCSSQSGHNTVSWYQQALGQGPQFIFQYYREEENGRGNFPPRFSGLQFPNYSSELNVNALELDDSALYLCASSMDRGLYGYTFGSGTRLTVV.

This clone was seen a few times. J is TRBJ2-2 and V is TRBV6-5, with D tentatively TRBD1 (6 bases). V was trimmed by 6 bases and J by 2 bases, leaving 13 bases between them. The germline V gene has CDR1 MNHEY and CDR2 SVGAGI. The CDR3 covers 15 residues. The CDR3 DNA sequence: TGTGCCAGCAGCCCGGGACATAAAAACACCGGGGAGCTGTTTTTT. Translated: CASSPGHKNTGELFF.

This chain links TRBV9 with TRBJ1-6; no reliable D call. The CDR3 totals 13 residues. Trimming removed 4 bases from V and 7 bases from J, with 9 bases in between. Germline CDR1 SGDLS, CDR2 YYNGEE. The chain's CDR3 is CASSPGPNSPLHF. CDR3 coding DNA: TGTGCCAGCAGCCCGGGTCCAAATTCACCCCTCCACTTT.

This rearrangement joins TRBV19 to TRBJ2-7, with unresolved D. Per the germline V gene, CDR1 is LNHDA and CDR2 is SQIVND (reference sequence). The CDR3 runs to 12 residues. Trimming shortened V by 5 bases and J by 3 bases, and 8 bases separated the two germline ends. The CDR3, as DNA: TGTGCCAGTAGTTCTTACAGCTACGAGCAGTACTTC. Translating it yields CASSSYSYEQYF.

This clone was recorded a few times. The gene calls are TRBV11-2 and TRBJ1-2; no firm D call. Germline assignment: CDR1 SGHAT and CDR2 FQNNGV. Trimming pared 4 bases from V and 8 bases from J, leaving 20 bases between. This CDR3 is built from 15 residues. CDR3 sequence (DNA): TGTGCCAGCAGCTCTCCGGGAGAAGCCTCGGGAGGCTACACCTTC. This encodes CASSSPGEASGGYTF.

The chain uses TRBV6-5 and TRBJ1-5; a weak D match, TRBD1 (5 bases). The CDR3 extends over 15 amino acids. Trimming removed 6 bases from V and 4 bases from J, with 16 bases in between. Germline values: CDR1 MNHEY, CDR2 SVGAGI. Written as DNA, the CDR3 is TGTGCCAGCAGATCACAGGAAGCGGGTAATCAGCCCCAGCATTTT. This codes for CASRSQEAGNQPQHF.

The V gene is TRBV28, the J gene TRBJ1-5; D not certain. Germline CDR1 and CDR2: MDHEN and SYDVKM. Trimming took 5 bases from V and 3 from J, leaving 14 bases between them. The CDR3 has 15 amino acids. Here the CDR3 reads CASSPLSGNNQPQHF. The CDR3 DNA follows: TGTGCCAGCAGTCCACTCTCGGGGAACAATCAGCCCCAGCATTTT.

This clone has just a few counts. The chain couples TRBV6-5 to TRBJ1-1; TRBD1 matches 10 bases. The CDR3 sequence is 13 residues long. CDR1 and CDR2 (germline): MNHEY, SVGAGI. The ends lost 7 bases at V and 6 bases at J; junction bases unmatched: 5. Here the CDR3 reads CASNRQGAPEAFF. CDR3 nucleotides: TGTGCCAGCAATCGACAGGGGGCCCCTGAAGCTTTCTTT.

The chain joins TRBV7-9 to TRBJ2-1; 7 positions agree with TRBD1. The CDR3 is 14 amino acids. Germline CDR1 and CDR2: SEHNR and FQNEAQ (reference sequence). V shed 3 bases, J shed 6 bases, and the junction held 5 bases outside the gene matches. The CDR3 DNA reads TGTGCCAGCAGCTTTCCTGACAGGGCCAATGAGCAGTTCTTC. Translation: CASSFPDRANEQFF.

This clone occurred a few times. V is TRBV4-3 and J is TRBJ2-7; 11 bases match TRBD1. J gave up 4 bases and V 4 bases, and 6 bases lay outside the gene matches. The CDR3 sequence is 15 residues long. Germline CDR1 reads LGHNA; CDR2 reads YSLEER. CDR3 loop: CASSPRDRGLYEQYF. The CDR3 DNA sequence: TGCGCCAGCAGCCCGCGGGACAGGGGGTTGTACGAGCAGTACTTC.

This sequence joins TRBV7-3 and TRBJ2-5; no clear D gene. This CDR3 region has 13 residues. Per germline, CDR1 SGHTA and CDR2 FQGTGA. V lost 5 bases to trimming and J lost 3 bases, with 10 bases between them. The CDR3, as DNA: TGTGCCAGCAGCCTCCGACGGGAAGAGACCCAGTACTTC. This gives the protein CASSLRREETQYF.

The CDR3 sequence: CASSAFPGTNTEAFF. CDR3 in DNA: TGTGCCAGCAGTGCCTTCCCTGGGACAAACACTGAAGCTTTCTTT. V is TRBV6-4 and J is TRBJ1-1; possibly TRBD1 for D (6 bases). Between the trimmed V and J ends, which lost 4 bases and 2 bases, there was a span of 14 bases. Per the germline V gene, CDR1 is MRHNA and CDR2 is SNTAGT. This CDR3 spans 15 amino acids.

The chain recombines TRBV29-1 with TRBJ2-7; 15 bases line up with TRBD2. Germline loops: CDR1 SQVTM, CDR2 ANQGSEA. This CDR3 is built from 15 residues. Germline trimming cut 3 bases from V and 2 bases from J; bases unmatched to any gene: 2. DNA of the CDR3: TGCAGCGTTGACGGACTAGCGGGGGGGGCCTACGAGCAGTACTTC. It encodes CSVDGLAGGAYEQYF.

This chain connects TRBV5-1 to TRBJ1-1; TRBD1 might be the D (6 bases). CDR1 and CDR2 from the germline V gene are SGHRS and YFSETQ. The CDR3 totals 13 residues. V dropped 4 bases and J dropped 0 bases, with 7 bases sitting between them. Written as DNA, the CDR3 is TGCGCCAGCAGCAGGGACATGAACACTGAAGCTTTCTTT. Translated, it gives CASSRDMNTEAFF.